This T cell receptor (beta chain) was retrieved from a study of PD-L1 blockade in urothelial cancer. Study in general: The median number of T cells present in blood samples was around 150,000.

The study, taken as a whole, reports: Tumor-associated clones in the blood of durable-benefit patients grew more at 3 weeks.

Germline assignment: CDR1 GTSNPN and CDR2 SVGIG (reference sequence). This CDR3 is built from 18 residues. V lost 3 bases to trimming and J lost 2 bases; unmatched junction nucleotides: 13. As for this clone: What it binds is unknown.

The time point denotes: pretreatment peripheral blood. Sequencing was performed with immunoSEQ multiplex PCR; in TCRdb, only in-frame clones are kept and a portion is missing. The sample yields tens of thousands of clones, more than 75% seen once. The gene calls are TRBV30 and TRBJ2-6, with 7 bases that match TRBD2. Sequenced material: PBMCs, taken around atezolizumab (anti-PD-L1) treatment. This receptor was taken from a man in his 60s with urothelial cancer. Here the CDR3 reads CAWRTTGLFSAGANVLTF. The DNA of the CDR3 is TGTGCCTGGAGGACAACGGGACTATTTTCGGCTGGGGCCAACGTCCTGACTTTC.